The 28 T cell receptor beta chains presented below share a single source sample, sequenced in a study of CD8 T cells in ankylosing spondylitis. A single record per CDR3 protein comes from TCRdb applying MiXCR to the 5' RACE reads. In the table there are more than 150,000 distinct CDR3 sequences, around a sixth of which are singletons. Sequencing was carried out using blood, either unsorted or a sorted T cell fraction (not recorded which). These TCRs come from a male donor under 30 with ankylosing spondylitis or in good health (not recorded which).

In this sample, this clonotype turned up many times. This chain uses TRBV20-1 with TRBJ2-3; 13 positions match TRBD2. Germline CDR1 is DFQATT and CDR2 is SNEGSKA (reference sequence). V was clipped by 4 bases and J by 3 bases; unmatched bases: 4. The CDR3 runs 15 residues. CDR3 residues: CSATWTSGSTDTQYF. CDR3 nucleotide sequence: TGCAGTGCTACCTGGACTAGCGGGAGTACAGATACGCAGTATTTT.

In its sample, this clonotype was seen many times. The chain recombines TRBV10-3 with TRBJ2-7; D call uncertain. V was clipped by 4 bases and J by 4 bases, with 5 bases between them. The V gene's germline CDR1 is ENHRY and CDR2 SYGVKD. CDR3 length: 11 residues. The CDR3 spells CAISGNYEQYF. CDR3 DNA sequence: TGTGCCATCAGTGGAAATTACGAGCAGTACTTC.

This clonotype was observed many times. The rearrangement joins TRBV7-9 to TRBJ1-5, with TRBD1 matching over 9 bases. The CDR3 totals 17 residues. Germline values: CDR1 SEHNR, CDR2 FQNEAQ (reference sequence). Unmatched junction bases numbered 9, after V lost 2 bases and J lost 4 bases. For the CDR3, the DNA is TGTGCCAGCAGCTTATCCGGGACAGGGATCCCGAATCAGCCCCAGCATTTT. It translates to CASSLSGTGIPNQPQHF.

This clonotype was counted at least ten times. This chain uses TRBV29-1 with TRBJ2-5; possible D gene TRBD1, 5 bases. From germline, CDR1 is SQVTM and CDR2 ANQGSEA. V lost 4 bases, J lost 4 bases, and 13 bases lay in between. This CDR3 has 13 residues. CDR3 residues: CSVAGRARETQYF. In nucleotides, the CDR3 is TGCAGCGTTGCCGGCAGGGCGCGAGAGACCCAGTACTTC.

In this sample, this clonotype turned up many times. CDR3 in amino acids: CASRPDGPQETQYF. The CDR3, as DNA: TGTGCCAGCCGGCCTGACGGACCGCAAGAGACCCAGTACTTC. The gene calls are TRBV6-2 or TRBV6-3 and TRBJ2-5; D not certain. The V and J ends lost 8 bases and 2 bases respectively, with 15 bases between them. There are 14 residues in the CDR3. Germline assignment: CDR1 MNHEY and CDR2 SVGEGT.

With respect to this clonotype: The germline gene is not matched at one end of the junction; a read error may be the cause. CDR3 in DNA: TGTGCCAGCTCACCACGAGGGAGGTACAATGAGCAGTCCTTC. Protein sequence: CASSPRGRYNEQSF. The chain has TRBV18 and TRBJ2-1; TRBD2 is a possible D gene (6 bases). There are 14 residues in the CDR3. Germline assignment: CDR1 KGHSH and CDR2 LQKENI. Drawing the rest from reference TRBV18 and TRBJ2-1, the complete variable domain is NAGVMQNPRHLVRRRGQEARLRCSPMKGHSHVYWYRQLPEEGLKFMVYLQKENIIDESGMPKERFSAEFPKEGPSILRIQQVVRGDSAAYFCASSPRGRYNEQSFGPGTRLTVL.

This clonotype was observed a single time. The chain employs TRBV27 and TRBJ2-3, with 10 nucleotides matching TRBD2. This CDR3 spans 16 amino acids. V gave up 3 bases and J gave up 6 bases; unmatched junction bases: 9. The germline gives CDR1 MNHEY, CDR2 SMNVEV (reference sequence). Here the CDR3 DNA reads TGTGCCAGCAGTTTTTTCGGAGCGGGAGGGGCTGATACGCAGTATTTT. Its protein product is CASSFFGAGGADTQYF.

This clonotype was recorded at least ten times. The chain carries TRBV12-3 or TRBV12-4 and TRBJ2-2; D is possibly TRBD1 (5 bases). This CDR3 has 14 amino acids. Deletions cut 4 bases from V and 3 bases from J, with 9 bases between. The CDR3 sequence: CASSWGPYTGELFF. CDR3 DNA: TGTGCCAGCAGTTGGGGCCCTTACACCGGGGAGCTGTTTTTT.

This chain connects TRBV24-1 to TRBJ2-7; no definite D call. There are 12 residues in the CDR3. CDR1 and CDR2 (germline): KGHDR, SFDVKD. V lost 9 bases and J lost 5, with 13 bases in between. Here the CDR3 DNA reads TGTGCCACCGGCGATAGGATTCACGAGCAGTACGTC. It encodes CATGDRIHEQYV.

This clonotype has a count of ten or more. This chain uses TRBV18 with TRBJ2-2; D gene uncertain. The V and J ends lost 0 bases and 3 bases respectively, with 2 bases between them. From germline, CDR1 is KGHSH and CDR2 LQKENI. The CDR3 sequence is 13 residues long. CDR3 loop: CASSPPDTGELFF. The DNA for the CDR3 is TGTGCCAGCTCACCACCAGACACCGGGGAGCTGTTTTTT.

This clonotype was seen repeatedly, ten times or more. The rearrangement uses TRBV2 and TRBJ1-2; 7 positions agree with TRBD1. CDR3 length: 13 residues. Germline values: CDR1 SNHLY, CDR2 FYNNEI. Losses at the gene ends were 6 bases for V and 4 bases for J; bases not matched to a gene: 5. CDR3 nucleotides: TGTGCCAGCAGAGGGACAGCGTCCTATGGCTACACCTTC. Protein: CASRGTASYGYTF.

This clonotype was picked up many times. The DNA of the CDR3 is TGTGCCAGCAGACCCCCTGGCAGCTCCTACGAGCAGTACTTC. As protein: CASRPPGSSYEQYF. The chain combines TRBV6-5 with TRBJ2-7; D not resolved. The CDR3 is 14 residues long. Germline V gives CDR1 MNHEY, CDR2 SVGAGI. V lost 6 bases and J 0 bases, leaving 12 bases between the germline ends.

The rearrangement joins TRBV10-2 to TRBJ1-2; 10 nucleotides line up with TRBD1. The length of the CDR3 is 14 residues. The trim removed 6 bases at V and 3 bases at J, leaving 4 bases unmatched. Germline V lookup: CDR1 WSHSY, CDR2 SAAADI. DNA for the CDR3: TGCGCCAGCAGCCCCGGGACAGGGGACTATGGCTACACCTTC. Its translation is CASSPGTGDYGYTF.

The V and J genes are TRBV6-1 and TRBJ2-7; a possible D gene is TRBD1 (5 bases). This CDR3 contains 16 residues. Trimming removed 3 bases at V and 2 bases at J, with 17 bases between. Germline loops: CDR1 MNHNS, CDR2 SASEGT. CDR3 nucleotides: TGTGCCAGCAGTGAGGCATCCAGGGCGAACGCCTACGAGCAGTACGTC. Encoded protein: CASSEASRANAYEQYV.

Many counts were recorded for this clonotype. This chain connects TRBV20-1 to TRBJ2-3; TRBD1 or TRBD2 may be the D gene (6 bases each). This CDR3 has 17 residues. V lost 5 bases and J 2 bases, leaving 23 bases between the germline ends. Germline assignment: CDR1 DFQATT and CDR2 SNEGSKA (reference sequence). Here the CDR3 DNA reads TGCAGTGCTCCGGCGGGAAGGGTGCAGGGGTACACAGATACGCAGTATTTT. Translation: CSAPAGRVQGYTDTQYF.

Many counts were recorded for this clonotype. The rearrangement joins TRBV6-1 to TRBJ2-2, with D unresolved. The CDR3 runs to 14 residues. Germline V gene data show CDR1 as MNHNS and CDR2 as SASEGT. V was clipped by 7 bases and J by 0 bases, with 9 bases between them. DNA of the CDR3: TGTGCCAGCATTCGCCACGCGAACACCGGGGAGCTGTTTTTT. It yields the protein CASIRHANTGELFF.

This clonotype was recorded at least ten times. The chain employs TRBV28 and TRBJ2-3, with 8 bases that match TRBD2. The CDR3 sequence is 16 residues long. With 6 bases clipped from V and 6 bases from J, the junction kept 14 bases outside the gene matches. Germline CDR1 MDHEN, CDR2 SYDVKM. The CDR3 sequence: CASRPTSGTSWDTQYF. The DNA for the CDR3 is TGTGCCAGCAGACCTACATCCGGGACTAGTTGGGATACGCAGTATTTT.

Many counts were recorded for this clonotype. This chain joins TRBV7-9 and TRBJ2-1; D is unresolved. The CDR3 is made up of 12 amino acids. V lost 1 base and J 9 bases, leaving 7 bases between the germline ends. CDR1 is SEHNR, CDR2 FQNEAQ, per germline (reference sequence). CDR3 loop: CASSLVSGEQFF. The CDR3 DNA reads as TGTGCCAGCAGCTTAGTTTCTGGTGAGCAGTTCTTC.

This clonotype has ten or more counts. This chain joins TRBV29-1 and TRBJ1-5, with a weak D call TRBD1 (5 bases). This CDR3 comprises 12 residues. Trimming shortened V by 4 bases and J by 7 bases, and 11 bases separated the two germline ends. The V gene's germline CDR1 is SQVTM and CDR2 ANQGSEA. This CDR3 is CSVGAGMQPQHF. The CDR3 nucleotides read TGCAGCGTTGGGGCAGGGATGCAGCCCCAGCATTTT.

This clonotype came up many times. The chain is built from TRBV20-1 and TRBJ1-5; the D gene is possibly TRBD1 (6 bases). The CDR3 sequence is 15 residues long. The germline CDR1 and CDR2 sequences are DFQATT and SNEGSKA (reference sequence). Trimming took 3 bases from V and 6 from J, leaving 18 bases between them. In nucleotides, the CDR3 is TGCAGTGCTAGTCCGCTGAGGGGGAATCGTCAGCCCCAGCATTTT. Translation gives CSASPLRGNRQPQHF.

There are many counts of this clonotype. The V call is TRBV5-1, the J call TRBJ2-6; the D gene is possibly TRBD1 (6 bases). The CDR3 runs 18 residues. V lost 2 bases and J lost 3, with 18 bases in between. Per the germline V gene, CDR1 is SGHRS and CDR2 is YFSETQ. The CDR3 sequence is CASSFGRTVSFGANVLTF. The DNA for the CDR3 is TGCGCCAGCAGCTTCGGAAGGACAGTTTCCTTTGGGGCCAACGTCCTGACTTTC.

This clonotype was picked up many times. The genes are TRBV12-3 or TRBV12-4 and TRBJ2-3, with 8 bases identical to TRBD2. The CDR3 length is 16 residues. The ends lost 2 bases at V and 8 bases at J; junction bases unmatched: 12. The CDR3: CASSLPGTRGGTTQYF. The CDR3, as DNA: TGTGCCAGCAGTTTACCCGGGACTAGGGGCGGAACTACGCAGTATTTT.

This clonotype has a count of ten or more. The chain has TRBV7-9 and TRBJ2-5; perhaps TRBD2 as D (5 bases). Trimming removed 5 bases from V and 5 bases from J, with 9 bases in between. Per the germline V gene, CDR1 is SEHNR and CDR2 is FQNEAQ (reference sequence). The CDR3 has 12 amino acids. As DNA, the CDR3 is TGTGCCAGCAGCGCCCGCGGGGAGACCCAGTACTTC. It encodes CASSARGETQYF.

This clonotype came up many times. This chain joins TRBV29-1 and TRBJ2-2, with 7 bases matching TRBD1. V lost 4 bases to trimming and J lost 0 bases; unmatched junction nucleotides: 2. Germline V CDR1 and CDR2: SQVTM, ANQGSEA. This CDR3 region has 14 residues. The CDR3 here is CSVGDRSNTGELFF. CDR3 nucleotides: TGCAGCGTTGGGGACAGATCGAACACCGGGGAGCTGTTTTTT.

V usage is TRBV29-1 and J usage is TRBJ2-5; D may be TRBD1 or TRBD2 (7 bases each). Germline V gives CDR1 SQVTM, CDR2 ANQGSEA. The CDR3 sequence is 15 residues long. The ends were cut back, 1 base at V and 2 bases at J, with 14 bases in the middle. The CDR3 region is CSVEGYRGGQETQYF. The CDR3 DNA follows: TGCAGCGTTGAAGGGTACAGGGGAGGGCAAGAGACCCAGTACTTC.

As DNA, the CDR3 is TGTGCCAGCAGCTTATACAGACAGATCCAAGAGACCCAGTACTTC. Protein: CASSLYRQIQETQYF. This sequence joins TRBV7-9 and TRBJ2-5; a weak D match, TRBD1 (5 bases). This CDR3 comprises 15 residues. Germline assignment: CDR1 SEHNR and CDR2 FQNEAQ (reference sequence). V dropped 2 bases and J dropped 1 base, with 11 bases sitting between them.

This clonotype was observed many times. The V and J genes are TRBV6-2 or TRBV6-3 and TRBJ2-2, with TRBD1 as a possible D gene (5 bases). Per germline, CDR1 MNHEY and CDR2 SVGEGT. This CDR3 has 14 residues. The germline V and J ends were trimmed by 2 bases and 7 bases, with 11 bases remaining between them. The CDR3 DNA reads TGTGCCAGCAGTTACCACAGCCAGGGCGGGGAGCTGTTTTTT. It encodes CASSYHSQGGELFF.

This clonotype showed up many times. The chain joins TRBV20-1 to TRBJ2-3; no clear D gene. CDR1 and CDR2 from the germline V gene are DFQATT and SNEGSKA (reference sequence). This CDR3 spans 12 amino acids. V lost 1 base to trimming and J lost 2 bases, with 4 bases between them. In DNA form, the CDR3 reads TGCAGTGCTAGAGGAACCACAGATACGCAGTATTTT. It specifies CSARGTTDTQYF.